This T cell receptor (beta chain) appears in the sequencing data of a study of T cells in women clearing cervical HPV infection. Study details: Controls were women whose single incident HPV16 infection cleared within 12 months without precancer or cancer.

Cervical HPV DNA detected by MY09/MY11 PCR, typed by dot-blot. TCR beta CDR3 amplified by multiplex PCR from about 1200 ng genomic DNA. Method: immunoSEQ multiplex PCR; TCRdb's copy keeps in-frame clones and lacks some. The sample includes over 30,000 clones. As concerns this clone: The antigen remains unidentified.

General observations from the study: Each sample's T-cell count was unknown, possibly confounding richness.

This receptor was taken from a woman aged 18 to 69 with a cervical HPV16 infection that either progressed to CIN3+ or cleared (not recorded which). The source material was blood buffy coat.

CDR3 region: CASSPPGTGSYEQYF. CDR3 DNA, as far as it was read: TGTGCCAGTAGCCCACCAGGGACAGGCTCCTACGAG. The rearrangement links TRBV19 to TRBJ2-7; 8 bases are a match to TRBD1. The read finishes 3 residues shy of the CDR3 end, and the germline J gene is used to complete it. The V and J ends lost 6 bases and 0 bases, in that order; junction bases with no gene match: 7. Germline V lookup: CDR1 LNHDA, CDR2 SQIVND (reference sequence). CDR3 length: 15 residues.